The 30 T cell receptor beta chains in this list originate from one sample, sequenced in a study of blood T cell repertoires in COVID-19. Measured with immunoSEQ multiplex PCR; TCRdb has only the in-frame clones, and not every one. The data contain hundreds of thousands of clones, 87% of them seen just once; the ten biggest clones take up about 8.9%. Sequencing input: PBMCs or T cells enriched from blood (not recorded which). The receptors shown here come from a young woman who had recovered from COVID-19.

This rearrangement joins TRBV5-1 to TRBJ2-7; D possibly corresponds to TRBD2 (7 bases). The CDR3 is 14 amino acids. With 4 bases removed from V and 5 bases from J, the gap between germline ends came to 16 bases. Looked up from germline, CDR1 is SGHRS and CDR2 is YFSETQ. CDR3 in DNA: TGCGCCAGCAGCCCCGCACGGGGGGCGCACGAGCAGTACTTC. Translation: CASSPARGAHEQYF.

The chain has TRBV9 and TRBJ2-2; D is possibly TRBD2 (7 bases). CDR1 and CDR2 from the germline V gene are SGDLS and YYNGEE. Trimming stripped 3 bases from V and 3 bases from J, with 18 bases between. The CDR3 consists of 17 residues. As DNA, the CDR3 is TGTGCCAGCAGCGAGGGGGGGATACTCTTTTACACCGGGGAGCTGTTTTTT. Protein product: CASSEGGILFYTGELFF. The complete variable domain, with remaining parts taken from reference TRBV9 and TRBJ2-2, reads DSGVTQTPKHLITATGQRVTLRCSPRSGDLSVYWYQQSLDQGLQFLIQYYNGEERAKGNILERFSAQQFPDLHSELNLSSLELGDSALYFCASSEGGILFYTGELFFGEGSRLTVL.

This clone was recorded a few times. This chain joins TRBV7-3 and TRBJ2-3, with a possible D match to TRBD2 (5 bases). The CDR3 spans 14 residues. Trimming cost V 5 bases and J 3 bases, with 12 bases left between them. CDR1 and CDR2 from the germline V gene are SGHTA and FQGTGA. This chain's CDR3 is CASSRGLGTDTQYF. CDR3 DNA: TGTGCCAGCAGCCGGGGTCTTGGAACAGATACGCAGTATTTT.

The V and J genes are TRBV27 and TRBJ1-6; tentative D call: TRBD1 (5 bases). V shed 2 bases and J shed 9 bases, with 8 bases lying between them. The length of the CDR3 is 13 residues. Per germline, CDR1 MNHEY and CDR2 SMNVEV (reference sequence). The CDR3 DNA is TGTGCCAGCAGTTTACAGGGTGGTTCACCCCTCCACTTT. It is translated as CASSLQGGSPLHF.

V and J are TRBV10-3 and TRBJ2-7, with a tentative D call TRBD2 (6 bases). The CDR3 runs to 12 residues. Trimming took 6 bases from V and 2 from J, leaving 8 bases between them. Germline CDR1 reads ENHRY; CDR2 reads SYGVKD. CDR3 bases: TGTGCCATCAGCCGGGAGACCTACGAGCAGTACTTC. Its protein product is CAISRETYEQYF.

The CDR3 loop reads CASTQDRAAEKLFF. The CDR3 DNA follows: TGTGCCAGCACCCAAGACAGGGCGGCGGAAAAACTGTTTTTT. J is TRBJ1-4 and V is TRBV7-9, with 7 bases aligning to TRBD1. With V trimmed by 7 bases and J by 8 bases, 10 bases remained unmatched. The CDR3 totals 14 residues. From germline, CDR1 is SEHNR and CDR2 FQNEAQ (reference sequence).

The chain is built from TRBV19 and TRBJ1-3; D is undetermined. CDR1 LNHDA and CDR2 SQIVND come from the germline V gene (reference sequence). The CDR3 runs to 11 residues. V lost 5 bases and J lost 9, with 8 bases in between. CDR3 bases: TGTGCCAGTAGTCGGACTACCACCATATATTTT. This gives the protein CASSRTTTIYF.

The CDR3 region has the DNA TGTGCCAGCTCGAGGCTTGAGGGGGTGGGGCAGCCCCAGCATTTT. Encoded protein: CASSRLEGVGQPQHF. The chain links TRBV28 to TRBJ1-5; D is perhaps TRBD1 (6 bases). V gave up 8 bases and J gave up 7 bases, with 21 bases separating them. The CDR3 loop spans 15 amino acids. The germline gives CDR1 MDHEN, CDR2 SYDVKM.

This clone was seen a single time. This chain joins TRBV3-1 (or the pseudogene TRBV3-2) and TRBJ2-1, with a tentative D call TRBD2 (5 bases). Trimming stripped 4 bases from V and 12 bases from J, with 13 bases between. The CDR3 is 12 residues long. The V gene's germline CDR1 is LGHDT and CDR2 YNNKEL (reference sequence). The CDR3 reads CASSLPMAGQFF. CDR3 DNA sequence: TGTGCCAGCAGCCTACCTATGGCGGGGCAGTTCTTC.

The chain combines TRBV11-1 with TRBJ1-2; D unclear. Between the trimmed V and J ends, which lost 3 bases and 4 bases, there was a span of 15 bases. CDR1 and CDR2 (germline): SGHAT, FQDESV (reference sequence). The CDR3 is made up of 15 amino acids. CDR3 DNA: TGTGCCAGCAGCTTGTCGGGGAGCGTATCCTATGGCTACACCTTC. Its translation is CASSLSGSVSYGYTF. Using reference TRBV11-1 and TRBJ1-2 for the parts outside the CDR3, the full variable domain is EAEVAQSPRYKITEKSQAVAFWCDPISGHATLYWYRQILGQGPELLVQFQDESVVDDSQLPKDRFSAERLKGVDSTLKIQPAELGDSAMYLCASSLSGSVSYGYTFGSGTRLTVV.

The gene calls are TRBV5-6 and TRBJ1-2, with D perhaps matching TRBD1 (6 bases). The V end was cut by 0 bases, the J end by 0 bases, with 12 bases between. The CDR3 totals 16 residues. Germline V lookup: CDR1 SGHDT, CDR2 YYEEEE. For the CDR3, the DNA is TGTGCCAGCAGCTTGGGTGGGACAAGGTCTAACTATGGCTACACCTTC. Its protein is CASSLGGTRSNYGYTF.

This chain uses TRBV7-6 with TRBJ1-1; possibly TRBD1 for D (6 bases). Germline CDR1 is SGHVS and CDR2 is FNYEAQ. The length of the CDR3 is 16 residues. V was pared by 3 bases and J by 1 base, with 15 bases between. The CDR3 protein is CASSLSGRGGNTEAFF. The CDR3 bases are TGTGCCAGCAGCTTGAGTGGTAGGGGGGGGAACACTGAAGCTTTCTTT.

This chain links TRBV6-5 with TRBJ2-7, with D possibly matching TRBD2 (5 bases). Germline CDR1 and CDR2: MNHEY and SVGAGI. V lost 2 bases and J 0 bases, leaving 11 bases between the germline ends. This CDR3 comprises 15 residues. The CDR3 is CASSYSGMGSYEQYF. The CDR3 coding sequence is TGTGCCAGCAGTTACAGCGGCATGGGCTCCTACGAGCAGTACTTC.

V gene TRBV6-6 combines with J gene TRBJ2-7, with TRBD1 matching over 7 bases. The germline V gene encodes CDR1 MNHNY and CDR2 SVGAGI (reference sequence). The trim removed 7 bases at V and 3 bases at J, leaving 12 bases unmatched. The CDR3 has 15 residues. CDR3 protein: CASTRTGERLYEQYF. For the CDR3, the DNA is TGTGCCAGCACTCGAACAGGGGAGAGGCTCTACGAGCAGTACTTC.

This rearrangement joins TRBV7-8 to TRBJ1-3; D is ambiguous. The V gene lost 0 bases and the J gene lost 0 bases, with 9 bases spanning the gap. The CDR3 loop spans 16 amino acids. Germline values: CDR1 SGHVS, CDR2 FQNEAQ. The CDR3 spells CASSLAYSLSGNTIYF. CDR3 coding DNA: TGTGCCAGCAGCTTAGCCTACAGCCTCTCTGGAAACACCATATATTTT.

This clone was detected only once. This rearrangement joins TRBV5-5 to TRBJ2-3, with 9 bases that match TRBD2. V was clipped by 4 bases and J by 3 bases; unmatched bases: 3. Germline values: CDR1 SGHKS, CDR2 YYEKEE (reference sequence). This CDR3 region has 14 residues. The CDR3 DNA follows: TGTGCCAGCAGCCATAGCGGGGGAACAGATACGCAGTATTTT. Its protein product is CASSHSGGTDTQYF.

The chain carries TRBV6-5 and TRBJ1-6; D might be TRBD1 (6 bases). This CDR3 is 13 amino acids long. V was cut by 8 bases and J by 6 bases, with 11 bases left in between. Germline-derived CDR1 and CDR2 are MNHEY and SVGAGI. CDR3 residues: CASGGARNSPLHF. CDR3 coding DNA: TGTGCCAGCGGGGGGGCTCGTAATTCACCCCTCCACTTT.

Worth noting for this clone: Other DNA sequences within the sample encode an identical CDR3. The chain is built from TRBV7-9 and TRBJ1-2; 10 bases match TRBD1. V gave up 5 bases and J gave up 3 bases; unmatched junction bases: 3. The length of the CDR3 is 14 residues. Germline loops: CDR1 SEHNR, CDR2 FQNEAQ (reference sequence). The CDR3 DNA reads as TGTGCCAGCAGCCTCGGGACAGGGGACTATGGCTACACCTTC. It yields the protein CASSLGTGDYGYTF.

The J gene is TRBJ2-7, the V gene TRBV4-3; 7 nucleotides align to TRBD1. Germline V gene sequence: CDR1 LGHNA, CDR2 YSLEER. This CDR3 region has 17 residues. J gave up 2 bases and V 2 bases, and 12 bases lay outside the gene matches. The CDR3 coding sequence is TGCGCCAGCAGCCAATCGATCACGAGGGACAGAGCCTACGAGCAGTACTTC. Translating gives CASSQSITRDRAYEQYF.

The chain joins TRBV2 to TRBJ2-3; 11 bases map to TRBD1. Germline CDR1 is SNHLY and CDR2 is FYNNEI. J gave up 3 bases and V 7 bases, and 18 bases lay outside the gene matches. The CDR3 totals 19 residues. The CDR3 region is CASIKKDRGRRVKTDTQYF. The CDR3 bases are TGTGCCAGCATTAAGAAGGACAGGGGGCGCAGAGTAAAGACAGATACGCAGTATTTT.

The chain uses TRBV5-8 and TRBJ2-7; D may be TRBD2 (5 bases). Trimming shortened V by 1 base and J by 5 bases, and 13 bases separated the two germline ends. Germline V CDR1 and CDR2: SGHTS, YDEGEE. The length of the CDR3 is 14 residues. CDR3 residues: CASSLYNPGDEQYF. The DNA for the CDR3 is TGTGCCAGCAGCTTGTATAACCCCGGGGACGAGCAGTACTTC.

This chain joins TRBV5-4 and TRBJ2-5, with 12 positions matching TRBD2. Germline-derived CDR1 and CDR2 are SGHNT and YYREEE (reference sequence). V lost 5 bases to trimming and J lost 5 bases; unmatched junction nucleotides: 7. CDR3 length: 15 residues. The CDR3 is CASRASGRAWETQYF. The CDR3 coding sequence is TGTGCCAGCAGGGCTAGCGGGAGGGCCTGGGAGACCCAGTACTTC.

The chain is built from TRBV7-6 and TRBJ1-1, with D possibly TRBD1 on 5 matching bases. This CDR3 has 13 residues. Germline CDR1 and CDR2: SGHVS and FNYEAQ. V was trimmed by 5 bases and J by 7 bases, leaving 14 bases between them. The chain's CDR3 is CASSPHRGVEAFF. CDR3 nucleotide sequence: TGTGCCAGCAGCCCCCACCGGGGGGTTGAAGCTTTCTTT.

The J gene is TRBJ1-2, the V gene TRBV4-1, with D perhaps TRBD1 (5 bases). This CDR3 has 16 residues. The germline V gene has CDR1 MGHRA and CDR2 YSYEKL. The germline V and J ends were trimmed by 1 base and 0 bases, with 12 bases remaining between them. The CDR3, as DNA: TGCGCCAGCAGCCAAGCCGGGGGGGTTTCTAACTATGGCTACACCTTC. It encodes CASSQAGGVSNYGYTF.

The chain links TRBV21-1 to TRBJ2-1; the DNA was not compared with TRBD2, the D call given in the table. TRBV21-1 is labeled a pseudogene. The CDR3 contains 15 residues. CDR3 protein: CASSKVASGHNEQFF. In DNA form, the CDR3 reads TGTGCCAGCAGCAAAGTGGCTAGCGGCCACAATGAGCAGTTCTTC.

This clone has more than one count but fewer than ten. This chain uses TRBV3-1 (or the pseudogene TRBV3-2) with TRBJ2-5; the match to TRBD2 covers 11 bases. CDR3 length equals 16 residues. Losses at the gene ends were 4 bases for V and 5 bases for J; bases not matched to a gene: 9. The germline CDR1 and CDR2 sequences are LGHDT and YNNKEL (reference sequence). This chain's CDR3 is CASSPGVSGGAETQYF. The CDR3 coding sequence is TGTGCCAGCAGCCCTGGGGTTAGCGGGGGGGCGGAGACCCAGTACTTC.

This chain joins TRBV5-4 and TRBJ2-2; 12 nucleotides agree with TRBD1. The CDR3 has 16 residues. V dropped 4 bases and J dropped 6; count of bases not matched to a gene: 7. The V gene's germline CDR1 is SGHNT and CDR2 YYREEE (reference sequence). The CDR3: CASSNGDRGRSGELFF. CDR3 coding DNA: TGTGCCAGCAGCAACGGGGACAGGGGGCGATCCGGGGAGCTGTTTTTT. Full variable domain (outside the CDR3, taken from reference TRBV5-4 and TRBJ2-2): ETGVTQSPTHLIKTRGQQVTLRCSSQSGHNTVSWYQQALGQGPQFIFQYYREEENGRGNFPPRFSGLQFPNYSSELNVNALELDDSALYLCASSNGDRGRSGELFFGEGSRLTVL.

The chain carries TRBV19 and TRBJ1-1, with D unclear. Germline V lookup: CDR1 LNHDA, CDR2 SQIVND (reference sequence). Trimming pared 3 bases from V and 8 bases from J, leaving 10 bases between. The CDR3 has 12 amino acids. For the CDR3, the DNA is TGTGCCAGTAGTATTGGAGGGTGGGAAGCTTTCTTT. Its protein product is CASSIGGWEAFF. Drawing the rest from reference TRBV19 and TRBJ1-1, the complete variable domain is DGGITQSPKYLFRKEGQNVTLSCEQNLNHDAMYWYRQDPGQGLRLIYYSQIVNDFQKGDIAEGYSVSREKKESFPLTVTSAQKNPTAFYLCASSIGGWEAFFGQGTRLTVV.

This rearrangement joins TRBV10-3 to TRBJ1-2; 8 bases match TRBD1. Germline V CDR1 and CDR2: ENHRY, SYGVKD. The length of the CDR3 is 15 residues. After removal of 7 bases from V and 4 bases from J, the junction contained 11 bases not matched to a gene. The CDR3 sequence: CAINPRGTGTYGYTF. The CDR3, as DNA: TGTGCCATCAACCCCCGGGGGACAGGTACCTATGGCTACACCTTC.

This clone was recorded only once. V is TRBV9 and J is TRBJ2-3; TRBD2 might be the D (6 bases). V gave up 4 bases and J gave up 0 bases, with 21 bases separating them. This CDR3 has 18 residues. Germline V lookup: CDR1 SGDLS, CDR2 YYNGEE. The CDR3: CASSRAWLGAGSTDTQYF. In nucleotides, the CDR3 is TGTGCCAGCAGCCGAGCTTGGTTGGGAGCGGGTAGCACAGATACGCAGTATTTT.